These T cell receptor beta chains were read from a single sample in a study of shared clonotypes between healthy human individuals. Sequenced by immunoSEQ multiplex PCR; TCRdb stores in-frame clones only, minus some. The table has millions of clones, roughly 93% seen once. The specimen was naive CD4+ T cells from PBMCs. The receptors stem from a man younger than 35 in good health. Some clones in this sample may be carry-over from other donors' samples. Each CDR3 is given with its conserved first and last residue. The D gene is left open where the match is weak. Rows give clone size only sometimes, using once, few, many, or a class for an expanded clone.

clone_size d_call j_call v_call cdr3_aa cdr3_nt
few - TRBJ1-1 TRBV30 CAWTFGGIAFF TGTGCCTGGACATTTGGGGGAATTGCTTTCTTT
- - TRBJ1-5 TRBV6-5 CASTGQGQPQHF TGTGCCAGCACGGGGCAGGGTCAGCCCCAGCATTTT
- - TRBJ1-5 TRBV6-1 CASSGIQPQHF TGTGCCAGCAGTGGGATTCAGCCCCAGCATTTT
- - TRBJ2-3 TRBV28 CASTTDGSQYF TGTGCCAGCACCACGGATGGTTCGCAGTATTTT
few - TRBJ2-7 TRBV7-2 CASSLAQEYEQYF TGTGCCAGCAGCTTAGCCCAGGAATACGAGCAGTACTTC
- - TRBJ2-2 TRBV7-8 CASSGTGWAGELFF TGTGCCAGCAGTGGAACAGGGTGGGCCGGGGAGCTGTTTTTT
few - TRBJ1-1 TRBV7-9 CASSSLRPGDGTEAFF TGTGCCAGCAGCTCGCTCCGGCCAGGGGATGGGACTGAAGCTTTCTTT
- TRBD1 TRBJ2-7 TRBV19 CASSSGQGLHEQYF TGTGCCAGTAGTTCGGGACAGGGTCTCCACGAGCAGTACTTC
once TRBD1 TRBJ2-2 TRBV5-1 CASSLGQGVSTGELFF TGCGCCAGCAGCTTAGGACAGGGGGTTAGCACCGGGGAGCTGTTTTTT
- - TRBJ1-3 TRBV5-8 CASRNRDTVNTIYF TGTGCCAGCAGAAATAGGGACACCGTAAACACCATATATTTT
- - TRBJ1-3 TRBV5-1 CASSSTDSGNTIYF TGCGCCAGCAGCTCGACGGATTCTGGAAACACCATATATTTT
few - TRBJ1-1 TRBV9 CASSVFPGNTEAFF TGTGCCAGCAGCGTGTTCCCCGGGAACACTGAAGCTTTCTTT
- TRBD1 TRBJ2-5 TRBV28 CASSFANRGQETQYF TGTGCCAGCAGTTTCGCCAACAGGGGGCAAGAGACCCAGTACTTC
- - TRBJ2-7 TRBV7-6 CASSLGFADIDRYEQYF TGTGCCAGCAGCTTAGGTTTCGCGGATATCGATCGCTACGAGCAGTACTTC
- - TRBJ1-4 TRBV30 CAWGDRSNEKLFF TGTGCCTGGGGCGACAGGTCTAATGAAAAACTGTTTTTT
- - TRBJ1-2 TRBV9 CASSPTRELDYGYTF TGTGCCAGCAGCCCGACCAGGGAATTGGACTATGGCTACACCTTC
- - TRBJ1-1 TRBV7-9 CASSLVPGAQCDF TGTGCCAGCAGCTTAGTGCCAGGGGCACAATGCGACTTT
- TRBD1 TRBJ1-1 TRBV7-9 CASSIYAGTGGSGTEAFF TGTGCCAGCAGCATATATGCCGGGACAGGGGGCAGTGGGACTGAAGCTTTCTTT
- - TRBJ2-5 TRBV7-7 CASTPVPETQYF TGTGCCAGCACCCCGGTTCCCGAGACCCAGTACTTC
- - TRBJ2-1 TRBV27 CANSSPSPQNNEQFF TGTGCCAACAGTTCCCCCTCCCCTCAAAACAATGAGCAGTTCTTC
few - TRBJ1-5 TRBV2 CASSADRPNQPQHF TGTGCCAGCAGTGCCGACAGGCCAAATCAGCCCCAGCATTTT
- - TRBJ2-7 TRBV6-5 CASSYGALYEQYF TGTGCCAGCAGTTACGGGGCACTATACGAGCAGTACTTC
- - TRBJ2-3 TRBV9 CASSAPSKEVLDTQYF TGTGCCAGCAGCGCCCCCTCCAAGGAAGTCCTAGATACGCAGTATTTT
- - TRBJ1-5 TRBV28 CASTSLQGQPQHF TGTGCCAGCACTTCGCTACAGGGACAGCCCCAGCATTTT